Listed below are T cell receptor beta chains from one sample, sequenced in a study of identical twins. TCRdb called the 5' RACE reads again in MiXCR, with one record for every CDR3 protein. The table lists about 660,000 distinct CDR3 sequences, approximately 9% of them singletons. This sample was shared with a second study, whose subject was yellow fever vaccine responses in identical twins.

Sequencing was carried out using PBMCs. These receptors all come from a woman aged 18-29 years in good health. CDR3s include the opening cysteine and the closing phenylalanine or tryptophan. Each record gives: D gene, J gene, V gene, clone size, CDR3 length, CDR3 protein, CDR3 DNA. The D gene is left open where the match is weak. Size is omitted from some rows. Given values are once, few, many or a class for expanded clones.

>TRBD2|TRBJ2-2|TRBV7-2|.|13
CASSSLAVGELFF
TGTGCCAGCAGCTCCCTAGCGGTCGGGGAGCTGTTTTTT
>.|TRBJ2-2|TRBV2|many|17
CASSEKVRGIYTGELFF
TGTGCCAGCAGTGAAAAGGTCAGGGGAATTTACACCGGGGAGCTGTTTTTT
>.|TRBJ1-1|TRBV6-1|few|15
CASSELRQATTEAFF
TGTGCCAGCAGTGAACTTCGGCAGGCGACCACTGAAGCTTTCTTT
>.|TRBJ1-2|TRBV7-8|few|14
CASSPQSMNYGYTF
TGTGCCAGCAGCCCGCAATCCATGAACTATGGCTACACCTTC
>.|TRBJ2-2|TRBV18|few|16
CASSSYTLANTGELFF
TGTGCCAGCTCATCTTACACATTAGCGAACACCGGGGAGCTGTTTTTT
>TRBD1|TRBJ2-7|TRBV5-1|many|15
CASSSLRQGRYEQYF
TGCGCCAGCAGCTCGCTTCGACAGGGACGCTACGAGCAGTACTTC
>TRBD2|TRBJ2-1|TRBV29-1|few|14
CSLLAGGTYNEQFF
TGCAGCCTACTAGCGGGGGGGACGTACAATGAGCAGTTCTTC
>.|TRBJ2-5|TRBV28|.|20
CASSTPYTGYSGTAAGTQYF
TGTGCCAGCAGTACCCCGTACACAGGATATAGCGGAACCGCGGCGGGGACCCAGTACTTC
>.|TRBJ2-7|TRBV20-1|few|13
CSAPSPRDYEQYF
TGCAGTGCACCTTCCCCCAGGGACTACGAGCAGTACTTC
>TRBD2|TRBJ2-3|TRBV4-3|many|18
CASSQIAGGDESTDTQYF
TGCGCCAGCAGCCAGATAGCGGGAGGCGATGAAAGCACAGATACGCAGTATTTT
>.|TRBJ2-5|TRBV18|.|14
CASSPWSDQETQYF
TGTGCCAGCTCACCTTGGAGCGACCAAGAGACCCAGTACTTC
>.|TRBJ2-1|TRBV6-5|few|19
CASSSLGSRVTERNNEQFF
TGTGCCAGCAGTTCACTGGGCTCGCGGGTGACAGAGCGAAACAATGAGCAGTTCTTC
>.|TRBJ1-6|TRBV6-5|few|16
CASSYSLTGYNSPLHF
TGTGCCAGCAGTTACTCGTTGACCGGATATAATTCACCCCTCCACTTT
>TRBD2|TRBJ2-7|TRBV7-2|few|14
CASSLTGTSHEQYF
TGTGCCAGCAGCTTGACCGGGACTAGTCACGAGCAGTACTTC
>.|TRBJ2-5|TRBV7-9|few|14
CASNPPGRQETQYF
TGTGCCAGCAACCCTCCGGGGCGCCAAGAGACCCAGTACTTC
>TRBD2|TRBJ2-7|TRBV28|.|18
CASKKGDLAGGPGSEQYF
TGTGCCAGCAAGAAAGGTGATTTAGCGGGAGGGCCGGGGTCCGAGCAGTACTTC
>.|TRBJ2-5|TRBV4-3|.|13
CASSPGRGETQYF
TGCGCCAGCAGCCCCGGGAGAGGAGAGACCCAGTACTTC
>.|TRBJ2-3|TRBV27|.|15
CASSLYWGNTDTQYF
TGTGCCAGCAGTTTATACTGGGGGAACACAGATACGCAGTATTTT
>TRBD2|TRBJ2-1|TRBV5-1|.|15
CASSHWTSGSDEQFF
TGCGCCAGCAGCCACTGGACTAGCGGGAGTGATGAGCAGTTCTTC
>.|TRBJ2-3|TRBV4-3|few|15
CASSQTPGPSDTQYF
TGCGCCAGCAGCCAAACCCCCGGGCCCTCAGATACGCAGTATTTT
>.|TRBJ2-2|TRBV29-1|.|18
CSVEDLKGGVLNTGELFF
TGCAGCGTTGAAGATTTAAAGGGGGGGGTATTGAACACCGGGGAGCTGTTTTTT
>TRBD2|TRBJ2-5|TRBV30|.|13
CAWSSGNGETQYF
TGTGCCTGGAGCAGCGGGAATGGGGAGACCCAGTACTTC
>TRBD2|TRBJ2-5|TRBV7-7|few|16
CASSIGLAGVQETQYF
TGTGCTAGCAGCATCGGACTAGCGGGGGTTCAAGAGACCCAGTACTTC
>.|TRBJ2-1|TRBV20-1|few|15
CSARDRQVNHNEQFF
TGCAGTGCTAGAGATCGACAGGTTAATCACAATGAGCAGTTCTTC
>.|TRBJ1-2|TRBV27|.|14
CASSLSASNYGYTF
TGTGCCAGCAGTTTATCTGCAAGCAACTATGGCTACACCTTC
>.|TRBJ2-1|TRBV15|.|18
CATSRVYREMSSYNEQFF
TGTGCCACCAGCAGGGTATACAGGGAAATGAGCTCCTACAATGAGCAGTTCTTC
>TRBD2|TRBJ2-5|TRBV4-1|few|15
CASSQVSGVPETQYF
TGCGCCAGCAGCCAAGTTAGCGGGGTGCCAGAGACCCAGTACTTC
>.|TRBJ2-5|TRBV2|.|11
CASKDEGAQYF
TGTGCCAGCAAGGACGAGGGGGCCCAGTACTTC
>TRBD1|TRBJ2-1|TRBV7-9|few|16
CASSRQGASPYNEQFF
TGTGCCAGCAGCCGACAGGGGGCCTCCCCCTACAATGAGCAGTTCTTC
>TRBD1|TRBJ1-2|TRBV20-1|few|12
CSAVTGKKSYTF
TGCAGTGCCGTGACAGGGAAGAAAAGCTACACCTTC
>.|TRBJ2-7|TRBV7-6|many|12
CASSLDDYEQYF
TGTGCCAGCAGCTTAGATGACTACGAGCAGTACTTC
>.|TRBJ2-5|TRBV7-9|.|12
CASSGDWETQYF
TGTGCCAGCAGCGGGGATTGGGAGACCCAGTACTTC
>.|TRBJ2-7|TRBV6-1|.|13
CASSRGSTYEQYF
TGTGCCAGCAGTCGGGGATCCACCTACGAGCAGTACTTC
>TRBD2|TRBJ2-1|TRBV5-1|few|18
CASSLGLAGGAAYNEQFF
TGCGCCAGCAGCTTGGGACTAGCGGGGGGAGCTGCCTACAATGAGCAGTTCTTC
>TRBD1|TRBJ2-1|TRBV4-2|few|17
CASSHQEGQGDYNEQFF
TGTGCCAGCAGCCACCAAGAAGGACAGGGCGACTACAATGAGCAGTTCTTC
>.|TRBJ2-3|TRBV11-2|few|14
CASSLGQFTDTQYF
TGTGCCAGCAGCTTAGGACAGTTCACAGATACGCAGTATTTT
>.|TRBJ2-3|TRBV10-3|many|12
CAISESKDTQYF
TGTGCCATCAGTGAGTCCAAAGATACGCAGTATTTT
>.|TRBJ2-1|TRBV5-1|.|13
CASRRQNYNEQFF
TGCGCCAGCAGGCGGCAGAACTACAATGAGCAGTTCTTC
>.|TRBJ2-2|TRBV14|few|15
CASSQLQGITGELFF
TGTGCCAGCAGCCAATTGCAAGGGATCACCGGGGAGCTGTTTTTT
>.|TRBJ1-3|TRBV20-1|few|13
CSAEPDRGNTIYF
TGCAGTGCTGAACCGGACAGAGGAAACACCATATATTTT
>TRBD2|TRBJ2-7|TRBV11-2|.|18
CASSFKPLAGATSYEQYF
TGTGCCAGCAGCTTCAAGCCTCTAGCGGGGGCAACTTCCTACGAGCAGTACTTC
>.|TRBJ2-3|TRBV19|few|15
CASSITGGVTDTQYF
TGTGCCAGTAGTATAACAGGGGGGGTCACAGATACGCAGTATTTT
>TRBD1|TRBJ1-2|TRBV27|once|15
CASSSPDRGDYGYTF
TGTGCCAGCAGTTCGCCGGACAGGGGAGACTATGGCTACACCTTC
>.|TRBJ2-5|TRBV5-1|few|15
CASSPGGPPQETQYF
TGCGCCAGCAGCCCTGGTGGGCCTCCCCAAGAGACCCAGTACTTC
>.|TRBJ1-1|TRBV6-2/TRBV6-3|few|13
CASSAHSGSEAFF
TGTGCCAGCAGTGCGCACTCGGGGTCTGAAGCTTTCTTT